Below, 15 T cell receptor beta chains from the same sample are listed, as sequenced in a study of a mutant IDH1 vaccine in newly diagnosed glioma. Described time point: week 5, during vaccination. Vaccinated patients received 300 ug of mutant IDH1 20-mer peptide per dose, with topical imiquimod. The antigens of these receptors remain unknown. Only in-frame clones appear in the TCRdb table, and some are missing; sequencing was by immunoSEQ multiplex PCR. The profile shows tens of thousands of clones, roughly 90% of them singletons. This sample comprised PBMCs, obtained from a glioma patient whose treatment included an IDH1 peptide vaccine. These receptors originate from a man younger than 35 with glioma.

The chain has TRBV2 and TRBJ2-5; 14 nucleotides line up with TRBD2. Germline V CDR1 and CDR2: SNHLY, FYNNEI. The CDR3 extends over 16 amino acids. Losses at the gene ends were 1 base for V and 4 bases for J; bases not matched to a gene: 2. CDR3 amino acids: CASSEVGLAGGETQYF. The CDR3 coding sequence is TGTGCCAGCAGTGAAGTTGGACTAGCGGGAGGAGAGACCCAGTACTTC.

The rearrangement joins TRBV5-1 to TRBJ1-5, with D hard to call. V was pared by 1 base and J by 2 bases, with 7 bases between. The CDR3 covers 14 residues. Germline CDR1 is SGHRS and CDR2 is YFSETQ. CDR3 in amino acids: CASSLSSGNQPQHF. The CDR3 DNA follows: TGCGCCAGCAGCTTGTCGTCAGGCAATCAGCCCCAGCATTTT.

This chain links TRBV7-9 with TRBJ1-2; weak D call: TRBD1 (6 bases). This CDR3 has 15 residues. Per germline, CDR1 SEHNR and CDR2 FQNEAQ (reference sequence). V shed 5 bases and J shed 0 bases, with 13 bases lying between them. The CDR3 bases are TGTGCCAGCAGCCCCTGGACAGAGACTAACTATGGCTACACCTTC. As protein: CASSPWTETNYGYTF. Full variable domain (remainder filled in from reference TRBV7-9 and TRBJ1-2): DTGVSQNPRHKITKRGQNVTFRCDPISEHNRLYWYRQTLGQGPEFLTYFQNEAQLEKSRLLSDRFSAERPKGSFSTLEIQRTEQGDSAMYLCASSPWTETNYGYTFGSGTRLTVV.

The rearrangement links TRBV29-1 to TRBJ1-3; D uncertain. Germline V gives CDR1 SQVTM, CDR2 ANQGSEA. V was trimmed by 6 bases and J by 8 bases, leaving 11 bases between them. The CDR3 contains 11 residues. CDR3 coding DNA: TGCAGCGTGCCACAGCGGGACACCATATATTTT. Protein: CSVPQRDTIYF.

The V gene is TRBV28, the J gene TRBJ1-1, with TRBD1 matching 8 bases. J was trimmed by 2 bases and V by 6 bases; bases with no gene match: 17. There are 18 residues in the CDR3. Germline V gives CDR1 MDHEN, CDR2 SYDVKM. CDR3 in amino acids: CASRHTGGPLNFNTEAFF. In nucleotides, the CDR3 is TGTGCCAGCAGGCATACAGGGGGTCCTTTGAATTTTAACACTGAAGCTTTCTTT.

V gene TRBV4-3 combines with J gene TRBJ2-1; possibly TRBD2 for D (5 bases). V gave up 4 bases and J gave up 9 bases, with 13 bases separating them. Germline V gene data show CDR1 as LGHNA and CDR2 as YSLEER. This CDR3 comprises 13 residues. CDR3 nucleotides: TGCGCCAGCAGCCTCGGGGTCGGCAGTGAGCAGTTCTTC. Translating it yields CASSLGVGSEQFF.

The chain employs TRBV6-1 and TRBJ2-7; D might be TRBD1 or TRBD2, each matching 5 bases. Germline V lookup: CDR1 MNHNS, CDR2 SASEGT. Trimming removed 3 bases at V and 3 bases at J, with 15 bases between. CDR3 length: 15 amino acids. For the CDR3, the DNA is TGTGCCAGCAGTGATGGAGGACACCTGTTCTACGAGCAGTACTTC. It is translated as CASSDGGHLFYEQYF.

The V and J genes are TRBV29-1 and TRBJ1-4, with D perhaps matching TRBD1 (6 bases). V lost 0 bases, J lost 8 bases, and 13 bases lay in between. The CDR3 is made up of 14 amino acids. Looked up from germline, CDR1 is SQVTM and CDR2 is ANQGSEA. CDR3 nucleotide sequence: TGCAGCGTTGAAGAGGGGGGGCGCAGCGAAAAACTGTTTTTT. This encodes CSVEEGGRSEKLFF.

This rearrangement joins TRBV5-1 to TRBJ1-1, with 7 bases matching TRBD1. J gave up 1 base and V 4 bases, and 16 bases lay outside the gene matches. The CDR3 contains 18 residues. Germline lookup yields CDR1 SGHRS and CDR2 YFSETQ. CDR3 protein: CASSLKAGTELANTEAFF. The CDR3 DNA follows: TGCGCCAGCAGCCTTAAGGCGGGGACAGAGCTAGCGAACACTGAAGCTTTCTTT.

CDR3 loop: CASSLGLGGMNTEAFF. In nucleotides, the CDR3 is TGTGCCAGTAGTCTGGGACTCGGGGGAATGAACACTGAAGCTTTCTTT. The chain combines TRBV19 with TRBJ1-1; tentative D call: TRBD1 (5 bases). This CDR3 has 16 amino acids. V lost 5 bases, J lost 0 bases, and 16 bases lay in between. Germline-derived CDR1 and CDR2 are LNHDA and SQIVND (reference sequence).

This clone appeared a single time. The CDR3 DNA follows: TGTGCCAGCAGCCTACTAGCGACCAAAGAGACCCAGTACTTC. This gives the protein CASSLLATKETQYF. The rearrangement links TRBV5-6 to TRBJ2-5; 7 bases fit TRBD2. Germline CDR1 and CDR2: SGHDT and YYEEEE. V was pared by 4 bases and J by 3 bases, with 6 bases of the junction left unmatched. CDR3 length equals 14 residues.

Written as DNA, the CDR3 is TGCAGCGTTGAAGATTGGGGTGCGCCGGCCCAGTACTTC. It yields the protein CSVEDWGAPAQYF. This rearrangement joins TRBV29-1 to TRBJ2-5; D is uncertain. The V end lost 0 bases, the J end lost 9 bases, and 14 bases lay between the germline ends. Germline V gives CDR1 SQVTM, CDR2 ANQGSEA. The CDR3 runs 13 residues.

The DNA of the CDR3 is TGTGCCACCGGGGATGTGGAGACCCAGTACTTC. Protein product: CATGDVETQYF. This chain connects TRBV5-4 to TRBJ2-5; perhaps TRBD2 as D (5 bases). V gave up 9 bases and J gave up 5 bases, with 11 bases separating them. This CDR3 is 11 amino acids long. Germline loops: CDR1 SGHNT, CDR2 YYREEE (reference sequence).

The chain has TRBV7-2 and TRBJ1-2, with D perhaps matching TRBD1 (5 bases). Per the germline V gene, CDR1 is SGHTA and CDR2 is FQGNSA. The CDR3 length is 15 residues. Trimming pared 5 bases from V and 0 bases from J, leaving 13 bases between. The CDR3 reads CASSLRQRPNYGYTF. CDR3 nucleotide sequence: TGTGCCAGCAGCCTAAGACAGCGACCTAACTATGGCTACACCTTC. The full variable domain, in which reference TRBV7-2 and TRBJ1-2 provide the parts outside the CDR3, is GAGVSQSPSNKVTEKGKDVELRCDPISGHTALYWYRQSLGQGLEFLIYFQGNSAPDKSGLPSDRFSAERTGGSVSTLTIQRTQQEDSAVYLCASSLRQRPNYGYTFGSGTRLTVV.

The chain joins TRBV4-3 to TRBJ2-5; D may be TRBD2 (6 bases). Germline V CDR1 and CDR2: LGHNA, YSLEER. The CDR3 consists of 15 residues. Trimming shortened V by 2 bases and J by 3 bases, and 13 bases separated the two germline ends. CDR3 DNA: TGCGCCAGCAGCCAAAGCGCATCGGGAGAAGAGACCCAGTACTTC. This sequence encodes CASSQSASGEETQYF.